The 30 T cell receptor beta chains below all came from one sample that was sequenced in a study of blood T cell repertoires in COVID-19 (dated by TCRdb to 2018 to 2020). Receptor amplification or capture employed the immunoSEQ multiplex PCR assay. TCRdb obtained this table from immuneACCESS and retained in-frame rearrangements with V and J assigned. These tables miss some clones; where compared with another copy, unresolved V genes account for less than half of the shortfall, and the remainder is unexplained. A total of about 150,000 clones appear in this sample, under 85% of them only once. The ten most abundant clones make up 0.55% to 0.75% of the sample. The sequenced sample was peripheral blood. These receptor sequences come from a man in his 60s with COVID-19, enrolled during active disease.

This chain links TRBV19 with TRBJ1-2; 10 bases are a match to TRBD1. V was pared by 4 bases and J by 6 bases, with 11 bases of the junction left unmatched. This CDR3 spans 16 amino acids. Germline assignment: CDR1 LNHDA and CDR2 SQIVND (reference sequence). Here the CDR3 reads CASSTSPGQGGNGYTF. Written as DNA, the CDR3 is TGTGCCAGTAGTACCTCGCCCGGACAGGGGGGAAATGGCTACACCTTC.

The chain is built from TRBV18 and TRBJ1-3, with D possibly matching TRBD1 (6 bases). In germline, CDR1 is KGHSH, CDR2 LQKENI. CDR3 length: 14 residues. The V end was cut by 6 bases, the J end by 2 bases, with 11 bases between. CDR3 sequence (DNA): TGTGCCAGCTCCCAAGACAGGACTGGAAACACCATATATTTT. Its translation is CASSQDRTGNTIYF.

V is TRBV18 and J is TRBJ2-7; D is undetermined. The germline V and J ends were trimmed by 1 base and 2 bases, with 9 bases remaining between them. CDR3 length: 14 amino acids. The V gene's germline CDR1 is KGHSH and CDR2 LQKENI. The CDR3 nucleotides read TGTGCCAGCTCACCACGCTTCGGTACCTACGAGCAGTACTTC. Amino acids: CASSPRFGTYEQYF. The whole variable domain, remainder taken from reference TRBV18 and TRBJ2-7, is NAGVMQNPRHLVRRRGQEARLRCSPMKGHSHVYWYRQLPEEGLKFMVYLQKENIIDESGMPKERFSAEFPKEGPSILRIQQVVRGDSAAYFCASSPRFGTYEQYFGPGTRLTVT.

The chain joins TRBV29-1 to TRBJ1-1; no definite D call. From germline, CDR1 is SQVTM and CDR2 ANQGSEA. The CDR3 runs to 14 residues. Trimming removed 5 bases at V and 0 bases at J, with 13 bases between. This CDR3 reads CSVTLPPMNTEAFF. The CDR3 DNA sequence: TGCAGCGTTACCCTGCCACCTATGAACACTGAAGCTTTCTTT.

CDR3 residues: CASSTISGTGPTYEQYF. The CDR3 DNA is TGTGCCAGTAGTACAATTTCCGGGACAGGCCCAACCTACGAGCAGTACTTC. V gene TRBV19 combines with J gene TRBJ2-7; 8 positions match TRBD1. In germline, CDR1 is LNHDA, CDR2 SQIVND (reference sequence). This CDR3 contains 17 residues. The V and J ends lost 4 bases and 2 bases, in that order; junction bases with no gene match: 13.

The chain uses TRBV6-5 and TRBJ2-5, with a weak D call TRBD1 (6 bases). The CDR3 totals 13 residues. Trimming left V 7 bases short and J 2 bases short, with 11 bases between. Germline V lookup: CDR1 MNHEY, CDR2 SVGAGI. CDR3 DNA sequence: TGTGCCAGCACCCTAGACAGGCAAGAGACCCAGTACTTC. As protein: CASTLDRQETQYF.

This sequence joins TRBV5-1 and TRBJ1-1, with 8 nucleotides matching TRBD1. CDR1 and CDR2 (germline): SGHRS, YFSETQ. V gave up 2 bases and J gave up 4 bases; unmatched junction bases: 4. The length of the CDR3 is 14 residues. In DNA, the CDR3 is TGCGCCAGCAGCTTAGAAACAGGGGGCACTGAAGCTTTCTTT. Translated: CASSLETGGTEAFF.

The chain carries TRBV7-2 and TRBJ1-2; the match to TRBD1 covers 9 bases. Per germline, CDR1 SGHTA and CDR2 FQGNSA. V was clipped by 5 bases and J by 4 bases; unmatched bases: 5. This CDR3 spans 14 amino acids. CDR3 nucleotides: TGTGCCAGCAGCCCTGGGACAGGGACCTATGGCTACACCTTC. This codes for CASSPGTGTYGYTF.

This clone is a singleton in its sample. J is TRBJ1-6 and V is TRBV2; the match to TRBD1 covers 8 bases. V was clipped by 7 bases and J by 7 bases; unmatched bases: 18. Germline lookup yields CDR1 SNHLY and CDR2 FYNNEI. CDR3 length: 18 residues. CDR3 region: CASTRTGTLSPPNSPLHF. CDR3 nucleotides: TGTGCCAGCACCCGGACAGGGACACTCAGCCCGCCAAATTCACCCCTCCACTTT.

The rearrangement uses TRBV19 and TRBJ1-5; 9 bases align to TRBD1. With V trimmed by 7 bases and J by 6 bases, 4 bases remained unmatched. Germline-derived CDR1 and CDR2 are LNHDA and SQIVND (reference sequence). This CDR3 has 13 amino acids. Here the CDR3 reads CASNRQGGQPQHF. CDR3 bases: TGTGCCAGTAACCGACAGGGGGGTCAGCCCCAGCATTTT.

The chain couples TRBV2 to TRBJ2-1; 8 nucleotides match TRBD2. V lost 9 bases and J lost 10; bases outside the gene matches: 8. There are 12 residues in the CDR3. Germline V lookup: CDR1 SNHLY, CDR2 FYNNEI. The CDR3 coding sequence is TGTGCCAGGGGACTTCCGGGGGGGGAGCAGTTCTTC. Its translation is CARGLPGGEQFF.

The V and J genes are TRBV21-1 and TRBJ1-5. TRBV21-1 is marked as a pseudogene. The CDR3 is made up of 17 amino acids. In DNA form, the CDR3 reads TGTGCCAGCAGCAAGGGGCGGGCGGGGACGAGCAATCAGCCCCAGCATTTT. Encoded protein: CASSKGRAGTSNQPQHF.

J is TRBJ2-7 and V is TRBV14; the match to TRBD2 covers 12 bases. The germline V gene has CDR1 SGHDN and CDR2 FVKESK. The trim removed 6 bases at V and 0 bases at J, leaving 0 bases unmatched. The CDR3 extends over 14 amino acids. The CDR3 spells CASRLAGGSYEQYF. The CDR3 nucleotides are TGTGCCAGCAGACTAGCGGGAGGCTCCTACGAGCAGTACTTC.

The chain couples TRBV19 to TRBJ1-2; perhaps TRBD1 as D (6 bases). CDR3 length: 15 residues. Germline values: CDR1 LNHDA, CDR2 SQIVND (reference sequence). Between the trimmed V and J ends, which lost 7 bases and 0 bases, there was a span of 15 bases. DNA for the CDR3: TGTGCCAGTAACAGGGACCTTAAAGCTAACTATGGCTACACCTTC. It codes for CASNRDLKANYGYTF.

The CDR3 loop reads CASSLATSDQETQYF. The DNA for the CDR3 is TGCGCCAGCAGCTTGGCGACTAGCGATCAAGAGACCCAGTACTTC. The rearrangement uses TRBV5-1 and TRBJ2-5; 8 nucleotides align to TRBD2. Germline V gene data show CDR1 as SGHRS and CDR2 as YFSETQ. The ends lost 0 bases at V and 2 bases at J; junction bases unmatched: 3. There are 15 residues in the CDR3.

This sequence joins TRBV9 and TRBJ2-5; D may be TRBD2 (6 bases). CDR3 length equals 14 residues. The germline V and J ends were trimmed by 4 bases and 1 base, with 11 bases remaining between them. Germline assignment: CDR1 SGDLS and CDR2 YYNGEE. In DNA form, the CDR3 reads TGTGCCAGCAGCCGCGGGGACCTCCAAGAGACCCAGTACTTC. It specifies CASSRGDLQETQYF.

The chain has TRBV11-2 and TRBJ2-1, with 11 bases identical to TRBD2. The length of the CDR3 is 18 residues. Germline V gene lookup returns CDR1 SGHAT and CDR2 FQNNGV. The ends lost 1 base at V and 10 bases at J; junction bases unmatched: 15. CDR3 DNA sequence: TGTGCCAGCAGCTTAGTTTTTAGCGGGGGGGGTAGGAGTGGCGAGCAGTTCTTC. It is translated as CASSLVFSGGGRSGEQFF.

This chain uses TRBV18 with TRBJ1-5; D unresolved. Deletions cut 3 bases from V and 5 bases from J, with 8 bases between. Germline-derived CDR1 and CDR2 are KGHSH and LQKENI. The CDR3 sequence is 13 residues long. CDR3 sequence (DNA): TGTGCCAGCTCACCGAATCGCGATCAGCCCCAGCATTTT. This translates into CASSPNRDQPQHF.

This clone was counted once. This chain connects TRBV20-1 to TRBJ1-2, with D tentatively TRBD1 (5 bases). Germline V gives CDR1 DFQATT, CDR2 SNEGSKA (reference sequence). V dropped 3 bases and J dropped 5 bases, with 10 bases sitting between them. The CDR3 length is 12 residues. In DNA form, the CDR3 reads TGCAGTGCTAGTCCGGGGACTTATGGCTACACCTTC. Its translation: CSASPGTYGYTF.

The table lists this clone with a count of one. This rearrangement joins TRBV12-2 to TRBJ1-4; the table calls TRBD1, which could not be checked here. TRBV12-2 is described as a pseudogene. The CDR3 sequence is 12 residues long. For the CDR3, the DNA is TGTGCAAGTCGCCGGGCATCCGACAGACTGTTTTTT. Translated: CASRRASDRLFF.

This clone was observed a few times. This chain joins TRBV27 and TRBJ1-1; no reliable D call. V gave up 2 bases and J gave up 1 base, with 5 bases separating them. This CDR3 region has 13 residues. The germline CDR1 and CDR2 sequences are MNHEY and SMNVEV (reference sequence). CDR3 amino acids: CASSLQANTEAFF. In nucleotides, the CDR3 is TGTGCCAGCAGTTTACAGGCGAACACTGAAGCTTTCTTT.

The genes are TRBV6-2 or TRBV6-3 and TRBJ1-5; tentative D call: TRBD1 (5 bases). With 2 bases removed from V and 0 bases from J, the gap between germline ends came to 17 bases. The CDR3 contains 18 residues. Germline lookup yields CDR1 MNHEY and CDR2 SVGEGT. The CDR3 region is CASSYQPSRTSSNQPQHF. CDR3 DNA sequence: TGTGCCAGCAGTTACCAGCCCTCTAGGACATCTAGCAATCAGCCCCAGCATTTT.

The gene calls are TRBV19 and TRBJ1-5, with 10 bases matching TRBD1. V gave up 6 bases and J gave up 5 bases; unmatched junction bases: 4. Germline CDR1 is LNHDA and CDR2 is SQIVND (reference sequence). This CDR3 comprises 14 residues. As DNA, the CDR3 is TGTGCCAGTAGGGGGACAGGGGCGGATCAGCCCCAGCATTTT. Translation: CASRGTGADQPQHF.

The rearrangement links TRBV7-9 to TRBJ1-3; the D gene is possibly TRBD1 (5 bases). CDR1 SEHNR and CDR2 FQNEAQ come from the germline V gene (reference sequence). V was clipped by 4 bases and J by 2 bases, with 12 bases between them. The CDR3 is made up of 15 amino acids. CDR3 sequence reads: CASSSLAGPGNTIYF. The CDR3 DNA reads as TGTGCCAGCAGCTCACTAGCAGGGCCTGGAAACACCATATATTTT.

The gene calls are TRBV19 and TRBJ1-6; perhaps TRBD1 as D (6 bases). The V end lost 6 bases, the J end lost 9 bases, and 18 bases lay between the germline ends. Germline lookup yields CDR1 LNHDA and CDR2 SQIVND (reference sequence). CDR3 length: 15 residues. The CDR3: CASRGTTLEVSPLHF. The CDR3 DNA is TGTGCCAGTAGGGGGACAACCCTAGAAGTTTCACCCCTCCACTTT.

The chain combines TRBV6-6 with TRBJ2-6; 7 nucleotides match TRBD1. Looked up from germline, CDR1 is MNHNY and CDR2 is SVGAGI (reference sequence). Trimming cost V 5 bases and J 2 bases; bases outside gene matches: 6. This CDR3 region has 16 residues. CDR3 sequence (DNA): TGTGCCAGCAGTAGGGACAGTGGGACTGGGGCCAACGTCCTGACTTTC. Encoded protein: CASSRDSGTGANVLTF.

The chain links TRBV3-1 (or the pseudogene TRBV3-2) to TRBJ1-2, with TRBD1 as a possible D gene (6 bases). The CDR3 contains 17 residues. From germline, CDR1 is LGHDT and CDR2 YNNKEL (reference sequence). The ends were cut back, 4 bases at V and 0 bases at J, with 18 bases in the middle. CDR3 nucleotide sequence: TGTGCCAGCAGCCCGCGCCCCCGACAGGAAACTAACTATGGCTACACCTTC. Translating gives CASSPRPRQETNYGYTF.

This chain uses TRBV2 with TRBJ1-6; D is uncertain. V was shortened by 3 bases and J by 9 bases, with 9 bases between the two germline ends. Looked up from germline, CDR1 is SNHLY and CDR2 is FYNNEI. CDR3 size: 13 residues. The CDR3 is CASSDLAVSPLHF. DNA for the CDR3: TGTGCCAGCAGTGATTTGGCAGTTTCACCCCTCCACTTT.

The chain is built from TRBV20-1 and TRBJ1-3; unclear D gene. The CDR3 is 14 amino acids. CDR1 is DFQATT, CDR2 SNEGSKA, per germline (reference sequence). V was cut by 3 bases and J by 0 bases, with 9 bases left in between. The chain's CDR3 is CSASEEASGNTIYF. In DNA, the CDR3 is TGCAGTGCTAGTGAAGAAGCCTCTGGAAACACCATATATTTT.

The chain has TRBV9 and TRBJ2-1; possible D gene TRBD2, 6 bases. Germline assignment: CDR1 SGDLS and CDR2 YYNGEE. There are 15 residues in the CDR3. V was pared by 0 bases and J by 1 base, with 8 bases between. The CDR3 sequence: CASSVVGGSYNEQFF. The CDR3 nucleotides read TGTGCCAGCAGCGTAGTGGGGGGATCCTACAATGAGCAGTTCTTC.